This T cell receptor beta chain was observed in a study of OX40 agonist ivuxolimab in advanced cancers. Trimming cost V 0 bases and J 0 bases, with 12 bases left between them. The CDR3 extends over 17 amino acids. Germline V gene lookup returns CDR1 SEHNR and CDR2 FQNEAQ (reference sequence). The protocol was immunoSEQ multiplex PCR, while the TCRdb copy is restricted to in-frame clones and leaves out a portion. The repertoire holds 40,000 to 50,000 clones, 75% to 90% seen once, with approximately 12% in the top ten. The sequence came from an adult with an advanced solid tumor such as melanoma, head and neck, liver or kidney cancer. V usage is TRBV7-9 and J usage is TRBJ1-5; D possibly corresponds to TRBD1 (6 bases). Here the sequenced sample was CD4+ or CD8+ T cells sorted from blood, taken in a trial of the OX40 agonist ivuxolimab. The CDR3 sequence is CASSLATGPYSNQPQHF. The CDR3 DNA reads TGTGCCAGCAGCTTAGCGACAGGTCCTTATAGCAATCAGCCCCAGCATTTT.